This TCR beta chain emerged from a study of fetal regulatory T cell absence and autoimmunity. Findings and caveats of the study: Pancreas and cord blood did not differ much in TRB family usage.

Only in-frame clones appear in the TCRdb table, and some are missing; sequencing was by immunoSEQ multiplex PCR. The profile shows approximately 49,000 clones, roughly 80% of them singletons. Germline V gene data show CDR1 as LNHDA and CDR2 as SQIVND (reference sequence). The J segment lost 0 bases and the V segment lost 5 bases, leaving 6 bases of the junction unmatched. This CDR3 has 15 residues. Concerning this clone itself: Its antigen remains unknown.

Sequences were obtained from cord blood. This sequence joins TRBV19 and TRBJ1-1; 7 bases agree with TRBD1. The receptor was isolated from a newborn boy with IPEX syndrome. The CDR3 DNA reads TGTGCCAGTAGTGAACGGACAGGTCTGAACACTGAAGCTTTCTTT. Its protein is CASSERTGLNTEAFF.